A selection of T cell receptor beta chains follows, all from one sample in a study of T cells after yellow fever vaccination. TCRdb redid the calling of the 5' RACE reads with MiXCR, one entry per CDR3 protein. The sample contains some 560,000 distinct CDR3 sequences, about 15% of which appear only once. This specimen consisted of PBMCs, obtained 5 days after the first yellow fever vaccination. The receptors were gathered from a man younger than 30 who received the YFV17D yellow fever vaccine. CDR3s include the opening cysteine and the closing phenylalanine or tryptophan. A D gene is named only where the DNA matches it firmly. The size entry is marked missing in some rows and otherwise reads once, few, many or a size class.

abundance: few
d_gene: NA
v_gene: TRBV7-2
j_gene: TRBJ1-5
CDR3nt: TGTGCCAGCAGCCATGGAAGGGATCAGCCCCAGCATTTT
CDR3aa: CASSHGRDQPQHF

abundance: many
d_gene: NA
v_gene: TRBV5-1
j_gene: TRBJ2-5
CDR3nt: TGCGCCAGCAGCCCGGGGGTGGAGACCCAGTACTTC
CDR3aa: CASSPGVETQYF

abundance: few
d_gene: TRBD2
v_gene: TRBV4-1
j_gene: TRBJ2-2
CDR3nt: TGCGCCAGCAGCCAAGAAGCAGGGGGAGCGGGGGGAAGGACCGGGGAGCTGTTTTTT
CDR3aa: CASSQEAGGAGGRTGELFF

abundance: NA
d_gene: NA
v_gene: TRBV5-1
j_gene: TRBJ2-3
CDR3nt: TGCGCCAGCAGCTTGTTGAGTGCCTTAGGAGATACGCAGTATTTT
CDR3aa: CASSLLSALGDTQYF

abundance: NA
d_gene: NA
v_gene: TRBV7-9
j_gene: TRBJ1-1
CDR3nt: TGTGCCAGCGGCCCGCAAATAGAAGCTTTCTTT
CDR3aa: CASGPQIEAFF

abundance: many
d_gene: NA
v_gene: TRBV20-1
j_gene: TRBJ2-4
CDR3nt: TGCAGTTCCCTCCGGGCCCCTGGGAACATTCAGTACTTC
CDR3aa: CSSLRAPGNIQYF

abundance: NA
d_gene: NA
v_gene: TRBV12-3/TRBV12-4
j_gene: TRBJ2-2
CDR3nt: TGTGCCAGCAGTTCCATCGGCGATGGTATGAGGACACCGAACACCGGGGAGCTGTTTTTT
CDR3aa: CASSSIGDGMRTPNTGELFF

abundance: NA
d_gene: NA
v_gene: TRBV10-3
j_gene: TRBJ2-2
CDR3nt: TGTGCCATCAGTGTGGACACCGGGGAGCTGTTTTTT
CDR3aa: CAISVDTGELFF

abundance: many
d_gene: NA
v_gene: TRBV12-3/TRBV12-4
j_gene: TRBJ2-7
CDR3nt: TGTGCCAGCAGTTTAAGGCAGTACGAGCAGTACTTC
CDR3aa: CASSLRQYEQYF

abundance: few
d_gene: NA
v_gene: TRBV28
j_gene: TRBJ2-5
CDR3nt: TGTGCCAGCGCCAGGTTCCAAGAGACCCAGTACTTC
CDR3aa: CASARFQETQYF

abundance: NA
d_gene: TRBD2
v_gene: TRBV20-1
j_gene: TRBJ2-5
CDR3nt: TGCAGTGGGACTAGCGGGGGGACCCAGTACTTC
CDR3aa: CSGTSGGTQYF

abundance: NA
d_gene: NA
v_gene: TRBV23-1
j_gene: TRBJ2-7
CDR3nt: TGCGCCAGCAGTCGCAGCGGGACATCAGAGGAGCGGGAGCAGTACTTC
CDR3aa: CASSRSGTSEEREQYF

abundance: NA
d_gene: NA
v_gene: TRBV19
j_gene: TRBJ2-4
CDR3nt: TGTGCCAGTAGTCCCAGACAGTTAGCCAAAAACATTCAGTACTTC
CDR3aa: CASSPRQLAKNIQYF

abundance: NA
d_gene: NA
v_gene: TRBV7-3
j_gene: TRBJ1-2
CDR3nt: TGTGCCAGCAGCTTCAGCGGAGGTCAGGGCTACACCTTC
CDR3aa: CASSFSGGQGYTF

abundance: NA
d_gene: TRBD1
v_gene: TRBV9
j_gene: TRBJ1-2
CDR3nt: TGTGCCAGCAACGTGCAGGGGGTTCATGGCTACACCTTC
CDR3aa: CASNVQGVHGYTF

abundance: many
d_gene: TRBD2
v_gene: TRBV11-2
j_gene: TRBJ2-1
CDR3nt: TGTGCCAGCAGCTTAGAAGGGACTAGCGGGGCCTACAATGAGCAGTTCTTC
CDR3aa: CASSLEGTSGAYNEQFF

abundance: few
d_gene: TRBD1
v_gene: TRBV2
j_gene: TRBJ2-2
CDR3nt: TGTGCCAGCAGTGAAGCGCTGGGACAGGGCCTCAGCACCGGGGAGCTGTTTTTT
CDR3aa: CASSEALGQGLSTGELFF

abundance: few
d_gene: TRBD2
v_gene: TRBV4-2
j_gene: TRBJ2-1
CDR3nt: TGTGCCAGCAGCCAAGATCCCCCACTAGCGGGGGGGGCGGATGAGCAGTTCTTC
CDR3aa: CASSQDPPLAGGADEQFF

abundance: NA
d_gene: TRBD1
v_gene: TRBV29-1
j_gene: TRBJ2-5
CDR3nt: TGCAGCGCCAGATTCCGGGACAGGCAGTTGCCTAGCGTTGGGGAGACCCAGTACTTC
CDR3aa: CSARFRDRQLPSVGETQYF

abundance: NA
d_gene: NA
v_gene: TRBV19
j_gene: TRBJ2-3
CDR3nt: TGTGCCAGTAGTATGGCCGGGACAGATACGCAGTATTTT
CDR3aa: CASSMAGTDTQYF

abundance: few
d_gene: NA
v_gene: TRBV6-2/TRBV6-3
j_gene: TRBJ1-5
CDR3nt: TGTGCCAGCAGCCGAGGCGGGACTGAGGGCCAGCCCCAGCATTTT
CDR3aa: CASSRGGTEGQPQHF

abundance: NA
d_gene: TRBD1
v_gene: TRBV5-5
j_gene: TRBJ2-2
CDR3nt: TGTGCCAGCAGCTCGGGACAGGGAGGGCTGTTTTTT
CDR3aa: CASSSGQGGLFF

abundance: few
d_gene: NA
v_gene: TRBV20-1
j_gene: TRBJ1-1
CDR3nt: TGCAGTGCCTTAGCCGCGCTTGAAGCTTTCTTT
CDR3aa: CSALAALEAFF

abundance: few
d_gene: NA
v_gene: TRBV5-1
j_gene: TRBJ1-1
CDR3nt: TGCGCCAGCAAGGAGGGCATGAACACTGAAGCTTTCTTT
CDR3aa: CASKEGMNTEAFF

abundance: few
d_gene: NA
v_gene: TRBV5-1
j_gene: TRBJ2-7
CDR3nt: TGCGCCAGCAGCCGAGGAGGGGGAGGCGAGCAGTACTTC
CDR3aa: CASSRGGGGEQYF

abundance: few
d_gene: TRBD1
v_gene: TRBV5-1
j_gene: TRBJ1-6
CDR3nt: TGCGCCAGCAGCTCCTCGACAGGGTCCTATAATTCACCCCTCCACTTT
CDR3aa: CASSSSTGSYNSPLHF

abundance: many
d_gene: NA
v_gene: TRBV18
j_gene: TRBJ2-7
CDR3nt: TGTGCCAGCAGCCCCGGGAGTCCCTACGAGCAGTACTTC
CDR3aa: CASSPGSPYEQYF